Sequencing of this T cell receptor beta chain was carried out in a study of sequential checkpoint blockade in melanoma. At the level of the study: Randomization was 1:1 between first-line nivolumab→ipilimumab and ipilimumab→nivolumab.

Libraries were prepared by immunoSEQ multiplex PCR; TCRdb keeps only in-frame clonotypes and omits some of them. Among about 24,000 clones listed, roughly 82% were seen once. The CDR3 contains 15 residues. With 8 bases removed from V and 0 bases from J, the gap between germline ends came to 15 bases. Germline values: CDR1 MNHEY, CDR2 SMNVEV (reference sequence). Treatment given: randomized to nivolumab then ipilimumab (arm A) or the reverse (arm B). DNA-damaging chemotherapy had not been given to any patient beforehand. This specimen consisted of CD8+ T cells sorted from blood (inferred from file names), obtained from a patient given nivolumab and ipilimumab in sequence. The V gene is TRBV27, the J gene TRBJ2-3; perhaps TRBD2 as D (5 bases). The origin of this receptor is a human donor with melanoma. The DNA for the CDR3 is TGTGCCAGCTTTAGCCTAGCTTCTAGCACAGATACGCAGTATTTT. Residues: CASFSLASSTDTQYF.